This T cell receptor (beta chain) was captured in a study of control samples from healthy donors and cancer patients. Method: immunoSEQ multiplex PCR; TCRdb's copy keeps in-frame clones and lacks some. Of some 80,000 clones detected, roughly 90% appear once; the ten largest clones hold 1.9%. V was pared by 4 bases and J by 6 bases, with 13 bases between. Germline V lookup: CDR1 SGHVS, CDR2 FQNEAQ. CDR3 size: 14 residues. The receptor was isolated from a woman aged 55-69 years with head and neck cancer. What was sequenced was PBMCs. The chain is built from TRBV7-8 and TRBJ1-5; D may be TRBD1 (6 bases). CDR3 bases: TGTGCCAGCAGCTGGGGGGGGGCAAGTCAGCCCCAGCATTTT. Its protein product is CASSWGGASQPQHF.